The source of this T cell receptor beta chain is a study of regulatory T cells in long-lasting Graves disease. Notes on the study in general: Newly diagnosed Graves' patients had higher TCR diversity than persistent ones.

The time point here: newly diagnosed GD, antithyroid drugs for less than 3 months. Generation of the TCR library employed RNA extracted from PBMCs. The CDR3 sequence is 13 residues long. CDR1 LNHDA and CDR2 SQIVND come from the germline V gene (reference sequence). Trimming cost V 3 bases and J 7 bases, with 10 bases left between them. Concerning this clonotype itself: Its target is unknown.

To make TCR beta libraries, researchers used iRepertoire HTBI primers and Arm-PCR of CDR3 regions. Source study methods: Identification across samples found 62 TRBV and about 15 TRBJ segments. TCRdb ran MiXCR on the multiplex PCR reads and lists one entry per CDR3 protein. TCRdb, not the authors, supplied the V and J calls. Of 450,000 to 600,000 distinct CDR3 sequences in the sample, approximately 13% were seen once. This sample was also put to use in a study of T cells in Graves' hyperthyroidism and ophthalmopathy.

The sequence derives from a man aged 25 to 40 with Graves disease. Sequencing was performed on peripheral blood mononuclear cells (PBMCs), taken at new diagnosis, from a patient treated with antithyroid drugs. The gene calls are TRBV19 and TRBJ2-1; unclear D gene. The CDR3, as DNA: TGTGCCAGTAGTATCTCTAGGGTTAATGAGCAGTTCTTC. Amino acid sequence: CASSISRVNEQFF.